The entry below gives a single TCR beta chain sequence along with its context. Its antigen is unknown. The data derive from a study of T-cell memory formation after mild COVID-19. Study-wide context: TCR clusters showed largely donor specificity.

The CDR3 consists of 14 residues. Trimming cost V 5 bases and J 5 bases, with 14 bases left between them. Germline V lookup: CDR1 MNHNY, CDR2 SVGAGI (reference sequence). The TCR alpha and TCR beta cDNA libraries, bearing sample barcodes and UMIs, were generated by 5'RACE using constant-segment primers. In TCRdb, the 5' RACE reads were re-called with MiXCR into one record per CDR3 protein. Of over 95,000 distinct CDR3 sequences detected, about 24% appear once; the ten largest clones hold approximately 40%. Study findings and constraints: Contracting clones from day 15 to 85 had balanced CD4/CD8; later expanders favoured CD4+.

The receptor's source is a man between 18 and 35 years old who had mild COVID-19 (a few samples of this study predate the infection). Cell type and time point are not known. The material sequenced was PBMCs or a T cell subset sorted from them (not recorded which). The chain carries TRBV6-6 and TRBJ2-3; no firm D call. CDR3 nucleotide sequence: TGTGCCAGCAGTCCTTCGCTCCAAGGAGATACGCAGTATTTT. It translates to CASSPSLQGDTQYF.